This T cell receptor (beta chain) was obtained from a study of CD8 T cells in Susac syndrome. It was with random hexamers that roughly 0.45 to 1 ug RNA was reverse transcribed. Amplification of TCR beta CDR3 used immunoSEQ multiplex PCR across 54 Vbeta and 13 Jbeta. Using its own MiXCR run on the immunoSEQ multiplex PCR reads, TCRdb lists one record per CDR3 protein. The table has roughly 120,000 distinct CDR3 sequences, roughly 95% seen once. Study results and caveats: Acknowledgment was made by the study that its TCR sequencing and HLA analysis involved a relatively small number of individuals.

About this clonotype: The antigen is unknown.

The clonotype originates from a human donor in good health. Sample: CD4+ T cells from PBMCs.

Written as DNA, the CDR3 is TGTGCCAGCATCTCGCGACAGAAATGGTCCACTGAAGCTTTCTTT. Protein sequence: CASISRQKWSTEAFF. This chain connects TRBV6-5 to TRBJ1-1; D is perhaps TRBD1 (5 bases). The V end was cut by 7 bases, the J end by 4 bases, with 19 bases between. This CDR3 contains 15 residues. Germline CDR1 reads MNHEY; CDR2 reads SVGAGI.